One and the same sample provided the 14 T cell receptor beta chains below, sequenced in a study of blood T cell repertoires in COVID-19. Sequenced by immunoSEQ multiplex PCR; TCRdb stores in-frame clones only, minus some. The repertoire consists of about 210,000 clones, with 88% occurring once and the leading ten covering around 0.72%. Material for sequencing was peripheral blood. The receptors were sampled from a man in his forties with acute or convalescent COVID-19.

This chain's CDR3 is CASSSGGSSYEQYF. As DNA, the CDR3 is TGTGCCAGTAGTTCCGGAGGGAGCTCCTACGAGCAGTACTTC. The chain uses TRBV19 and TRBJ2-7, with D perhaps TRBD2 (6 bases). The germline V gene has CDR1 LNHDA and CDR2 SQIVND (reference sequence). The V end lost 5 bases, the J end lost 0 bases, and 11 bases lay between the germline ends. The CDR3 spans 14 residues.

The V and J genes are TRBV2 and TRBJ2-7, with 7 bases fitting TRBD1. This CDR3 contains 16 residues. V was clipped by 2 bases and J by 3 bases; unmatched bases: 10. Germline CDR1 reads SNHLY; CDR2 reads FYNNEI. The CDR3 sequence: CASSESAGTALYEQYF. The CDR3 nucleotides are TGTGCCAGCAGTGAATCCGCCGGGACAGCACTCTACGAGCAGTACTTC.

The chain carries TRBV5-1 and TRBJ1-2; D perhaps matches TRBD1 (5 bases). Germline CDR1 and CDR2: SGHRS and YFSETQ. V was shortened by 2 bases and J by 0 bases, with 11 bases between the two germline ends. The CDR3 totals 15 residues. The CDR3 loop is CASSLNQGSNYGYTF. CDR3 DNA: TGCGCCAGCAGCTTAAACCAGGGTTCTAACTATGGCTACACCTTC.

The chain joins TRBV7-3 to TRBJ2-3, with a tentative D call TRBD2 (5 bases). Germline CDR1 is SGHTA and CDR2 is FQGTGA. CDR3 length: 15 residues. V lost 0 bases to trimming and J lost 0 bases, with 7 bases between them. CDR3 residues: CASSLTPGSTDTQYF. The CDR3 nucleotides read TGTGCCAGCAGCTTAACCCCGGGAAGCACAGATACGCAGTATTTT.

The J gene is TRBJ1-6, the V gene TRBV4-1, with a tentative D call TRBD1 (5 bases). V dropped 1 base and J dropped 3 bases, with 16 bases sitting between them. Germline V gives CDR1 MGHRA, CDR2 YSYEKL. The CDR3 has 18 residues. The CDR3 loop is CASSQGLLLGGYNSPLHF. The CDR3 DNA sequence: TGCGCCAGCAGCCAAGGGCTTTTACTGGGGGGCTATAATTCACCCCTCCACTTT.

The chain joins TRBV10-3 to TRBJ1-4, with D perhaps TRBD1 (6 bases). V was shortened by 1 base and J by 1 base, with 7 bases between the two germline ends. The CDR3 loop spans 15 amino acids. From germline, CDR1 is ENHRY and CDR2 SYGVKD. CDR3 protein: CAISELQGTNEKLFF. The CDR3 region has the DNA TGTGCCATCAGTGAGTTACAGGGAACTAATGAAAAACTGTTTTTT.

The CDR3 coding sequence is TGTGCCAGCAAAGCGTTTAGGGGTGATGGGTCTGAAGCTTTCTTT. Translated: CASKAFRGDGSEAFF. The chain recombines TRBV6-4 with TRBJ1-1, with a weak D call TRBD1 (5 bases). Between the trimmed V and J ends, which lost 7 bases and 6 bases, there was a span of 21 bases. The CDR3 sequence is 15 residues long. Germline V gene data show CDR1 as MRHNA and CDR2 as SNTAGT.

The J gene is TRBJ1-1, the V gene TRBV30, with a possible D match to TRBD1 (5 bases). The CDR3 spans 13 residues. Germline V gene lookup returns CDR1 GTSNPN and CDR2 SVGIG (reference sequence). The V gene lost 2 bases and the J gene lost 5 bases, with 12 bases spanning the gap. This CDR3 is CAWSLYQGTEAFF. In nucleotides, the CDR3 is TGTGCCTGGAGTCTTTACCAGGGTACTGAAGCTTTCTTT.

This chain uses TRBV23-1 with TRBJ2-7; tentatively, D is TRBD1 (5 bases). TRBV23-1 carries the ORF label, with uncertain function. The CDR3 totals 15 residues. V gave up 3 bases and J gave up 0 bases, with 12 bases separating them. The CDR3 DNA sequence: TGCGCCAGCAGTCAGCCAGGGAATAGCTCCTACGAGCAGTACTTC. Translating it yields CASSQPGNSSYEQYF.

The chain employs TRBV9 and TRBJ1-2, with 9 bases lining up with TRBD1. The CDR3 has 19 residues. Germline-derived CDR1 and CDR2 are SGDLS and YYNGEE. Trimming removed 3 bases from V and 4 bases from J; junction bases left unmatched: 19. The CDR3 is CASSAPPRPGQGEGYGYTF. The CDR3 bases are TGTGCCAGCAGCGCCCCGCCCCGTCCGGGACAGGGAGAGGGCTATGGCTACACCTTC.

The chain recombines TRBV9 with TRBJ2-3; 7 bases line up with TRBD1. The CDR3 consists of 16 residues. V gave up 3 bases and J gave up 4 bases; unmatched junction bases: 11. Germline V gene data show CDR1 as SGDLS and CDR2 as YYNGEE. Here the CDR3 reads CASSERWTGAADTQYF. The DNA for the CDR3 is TGTGCCAGCAGCGAGAGATGGACAGGCGCGGCAGATACGCAGTATTTT.

CDR3 in DNA: TGTGCCAGCAGCTTAGAAGGGGGAGGGAATTCACCCCTCCACTTT. Its protein is CASSLEGGGNSPLHF. This rearrangement joins TRBV13 to TRBJ1-6; perhaps TRBD1 as D (6 bases). The CDR3 consists of 15 residues. Per the germline V gene, CDR1 is PRHDT and CDR2 is FYEKMQ (reference sequence). V shed 1 base and J shed 7 bases, with 11 bases lying between them.

This clone appeared a few times. The rearrangement joins TRBV5-4 to TRBJ1-1; the D is unclear. This CDR3 has 11 amino acids. The germline gives CDR1 SGHNT, CDR2 YYREEE (reference sequence). Deletions cut 0 bases from V and 8 bases from J, with 5 bases between. The CDR3 spells CASSLASEAFF. The CDR3 DNA sequence: TGTGCCAGCAGCTTGGCGAGCGAAGCTTTCTTT.

The V and J genes are TRBV28 and TRBJ2-7; TRBD1 is a possible D gene (5 bases). Germline CDR1 and CDR2: MDHEN and SYDVKM. This CDR3 has 13 amino acids. V lost 6 bases to trimming and J lost 0 bases, with 9 bases between them. The CDR3 region is CASRSTASYEQYF. The CDR3 nucleotides are TGTGCCAGCAGATCGACAGCCTCCTACGAGCAGTACTTC.